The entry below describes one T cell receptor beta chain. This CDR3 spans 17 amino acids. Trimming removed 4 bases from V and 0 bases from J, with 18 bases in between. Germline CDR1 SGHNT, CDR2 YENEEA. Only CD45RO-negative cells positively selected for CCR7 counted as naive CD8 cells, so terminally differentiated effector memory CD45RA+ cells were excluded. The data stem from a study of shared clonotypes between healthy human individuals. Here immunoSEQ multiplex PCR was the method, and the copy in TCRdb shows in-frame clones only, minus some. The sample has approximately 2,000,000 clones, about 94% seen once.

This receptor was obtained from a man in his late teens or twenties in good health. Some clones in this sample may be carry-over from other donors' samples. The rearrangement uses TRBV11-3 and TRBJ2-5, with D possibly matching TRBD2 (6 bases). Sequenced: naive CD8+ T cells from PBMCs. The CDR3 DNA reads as TGTGCCAGCAGCTCCCTTGCGGGAACCGACTACCAAGAGACCCAGTACTTC. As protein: CASSSLAGTDYQETQYF. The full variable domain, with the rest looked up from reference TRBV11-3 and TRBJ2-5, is EAGVVQSPRYKIIEKKQPVAFWCNPISGHNTLYWYLQNLGQGPELLIRYENEEAVDDSQLPKDRFSAERLKGVDSTLKIQPAELGDSAVYLCASSSLAGTDYQETQYFGPGTRLLVL.